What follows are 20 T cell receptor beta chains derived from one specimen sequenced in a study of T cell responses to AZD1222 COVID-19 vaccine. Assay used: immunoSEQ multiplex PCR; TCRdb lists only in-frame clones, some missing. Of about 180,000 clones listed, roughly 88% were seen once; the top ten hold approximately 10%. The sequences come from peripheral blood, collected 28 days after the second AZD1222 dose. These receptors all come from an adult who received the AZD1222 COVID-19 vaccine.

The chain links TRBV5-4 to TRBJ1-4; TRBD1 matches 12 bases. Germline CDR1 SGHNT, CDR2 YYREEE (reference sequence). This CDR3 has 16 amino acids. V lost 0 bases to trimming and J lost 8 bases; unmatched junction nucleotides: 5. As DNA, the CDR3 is TGTGCCAGCAGCTTGGGAAGGGGACAGGGGGCGGAAAAACTGTTTTTT. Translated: CASSLGRGQGAEKLFF. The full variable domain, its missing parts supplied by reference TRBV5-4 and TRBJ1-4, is ETGVTQSPTHLIKTRGQQVTLRCSSQSGHNTVSWYQQALGQGPQFIFQYYREEENGRGNFPPRFSGLQFPNYSSELNVNALELDDSALYLCASSLGRGQGAEKLFFGSGTQLSVL.

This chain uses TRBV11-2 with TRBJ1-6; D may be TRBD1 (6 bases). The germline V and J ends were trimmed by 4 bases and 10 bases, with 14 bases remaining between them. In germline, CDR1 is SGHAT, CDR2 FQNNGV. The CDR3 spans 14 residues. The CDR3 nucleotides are TGTGCCAGCAGCTCGGGGGGCGAAGGGTCACCCCTCCACTTT. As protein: CASSSGGEGSPLHF.

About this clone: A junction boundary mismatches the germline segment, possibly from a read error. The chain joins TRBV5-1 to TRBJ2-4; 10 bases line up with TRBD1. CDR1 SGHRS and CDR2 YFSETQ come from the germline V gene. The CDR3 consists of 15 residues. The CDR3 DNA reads TGCGCCAGCAGCTTGGGACAGGGGGCCAGAAACATTCAGTACTTC. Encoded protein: CASSLGQGARNIQYF. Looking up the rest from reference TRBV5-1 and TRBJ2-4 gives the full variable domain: KAGVTQTPRYLIKTRGQQVTLSCSPISGHRSVSWYQQTPGQGLQFLFEYFSETQRNKGNFPGRFSGRQFSNSRSEMNVSTLELGDSALYLCASSLGQGARNIQYFGAGTRLSVL.

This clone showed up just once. The CDR3 coding sequence is TGTGCCAGCAGCACGGACAGGAACTATGGCTACACCTTC. It yields the protein CASSTDRNYGYTF. This chain joins TRBV5-4 and TRBJ1-2, with 7 bases fitting TRBD1. The CDR3 length is 13 residues. Trimming at V came to 4 bases and at J to 2 bases, leaving 2 bases not matched to a gene. Germline loops: CDR1 SGHNT, CDR2 YYREEE (reference sequence). Together with reference TRBV5-4 and TRBJ1-2, the CDR3 gives the full variable domain: ETGVTQSPTHLIKTRGQQVTLRCSSQSGHNTVSWYQQALGQGPQFIFQYYREEENGRGNFPPRFSGLQFPNYSSELNVNALELDDSALYLCASSTDRNYGYTFGSGTRLTVV.

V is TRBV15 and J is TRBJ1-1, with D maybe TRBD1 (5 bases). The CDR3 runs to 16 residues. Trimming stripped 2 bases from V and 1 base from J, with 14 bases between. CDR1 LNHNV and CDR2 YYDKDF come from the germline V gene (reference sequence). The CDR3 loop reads CATSRTDLTENTEAFF. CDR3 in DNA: TGTGCCACCAGCAGAACCGACTTGACAGAGAACACTGAAGCTTTCTTT.

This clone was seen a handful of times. The CDR3 bases are TGTGCCAGCAGCCAAGGGGGTAGCTATGAGCAGTTCTTC. Translating it yields CASSQGGSYEQFF. This chain uses TRBV14 with TRBJ2-1; D remains unclear. The CDR3 runs 13 residues. Trimming left V 1 base short and J 8 bases short, with 9 bases between. The germline CDR1 and CDR2 sequences are SGHDN and FVKESK.

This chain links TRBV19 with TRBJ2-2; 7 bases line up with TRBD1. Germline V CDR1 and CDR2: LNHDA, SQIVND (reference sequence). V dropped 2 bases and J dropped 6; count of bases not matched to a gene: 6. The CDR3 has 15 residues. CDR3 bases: TGTGCCAGTAGTATAAGACAGGGCAGGGCCGGGGAGCTGTTTTTT. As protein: CASSIRQGRAGELFF. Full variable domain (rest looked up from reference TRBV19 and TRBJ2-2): DGGITQSPKYLFRKEGQNVTLSCEQNLNHDAMYWYRQDPGQGLRLIYYSQIVNDFQKGDIAEGYSVSREKKESFPLTVTSAQKNPTAFYLCASSIRQGRAGELFFGEGSRLTVL.

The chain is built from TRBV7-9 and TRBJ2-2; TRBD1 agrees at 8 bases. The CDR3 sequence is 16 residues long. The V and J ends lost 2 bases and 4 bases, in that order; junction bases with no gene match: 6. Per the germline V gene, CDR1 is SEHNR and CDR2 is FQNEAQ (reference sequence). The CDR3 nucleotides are TGTGCCAGCAGCTTAACGGGGACAGGACCCACCGGGGAGCTGTTTTTT. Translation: CASSLTGTGPTGELFF.

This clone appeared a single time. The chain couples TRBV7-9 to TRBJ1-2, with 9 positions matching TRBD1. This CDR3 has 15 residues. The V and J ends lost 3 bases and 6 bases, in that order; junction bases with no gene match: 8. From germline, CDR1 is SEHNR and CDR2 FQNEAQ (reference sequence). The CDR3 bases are TGTGCCAGCAGCTTCAGCTTAACAGGGGGCGATGGCTACACCTTC. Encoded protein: CASSFSLTGGDGYTF.

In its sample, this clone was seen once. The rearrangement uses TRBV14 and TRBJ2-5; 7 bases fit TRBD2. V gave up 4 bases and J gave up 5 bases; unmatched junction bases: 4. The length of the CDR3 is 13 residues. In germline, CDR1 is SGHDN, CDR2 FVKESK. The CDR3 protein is CASSPGGMETQYF. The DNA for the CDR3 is TGTGCCAGCAGCCCCGGGGGGATGGAGACCCAGTACTTC.

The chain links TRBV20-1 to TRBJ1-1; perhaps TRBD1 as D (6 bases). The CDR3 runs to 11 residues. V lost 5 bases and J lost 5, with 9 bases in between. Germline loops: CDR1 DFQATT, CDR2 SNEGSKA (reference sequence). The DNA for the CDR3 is TGCAGTGCTCGACAGGATACTGAAGCTTTCTTT. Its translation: CSARQDTEAFF.

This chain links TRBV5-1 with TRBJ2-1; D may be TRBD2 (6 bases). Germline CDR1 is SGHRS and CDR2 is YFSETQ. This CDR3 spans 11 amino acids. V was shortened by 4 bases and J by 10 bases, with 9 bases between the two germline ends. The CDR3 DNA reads TGCGCCAGCAGCGCGGGGCTCGAGCAGTTCTTC. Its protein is CASSAGLEQFF.

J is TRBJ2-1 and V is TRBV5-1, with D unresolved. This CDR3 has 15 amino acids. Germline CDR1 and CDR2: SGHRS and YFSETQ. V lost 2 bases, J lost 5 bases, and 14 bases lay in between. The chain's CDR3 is CASSFGRLNHNEQFF. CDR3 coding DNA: TGCGCCAGCAGCTTCGGGCGGTTAAATCACAATGAGCAGTTCTTC.

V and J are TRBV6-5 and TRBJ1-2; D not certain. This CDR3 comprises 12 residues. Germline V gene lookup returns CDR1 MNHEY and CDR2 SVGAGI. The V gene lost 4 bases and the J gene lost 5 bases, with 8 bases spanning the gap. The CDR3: CASSSGEYGYTF. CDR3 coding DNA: TGTGCCAGCAGTTCCGGAGAGTATGGCTACACCTTC.

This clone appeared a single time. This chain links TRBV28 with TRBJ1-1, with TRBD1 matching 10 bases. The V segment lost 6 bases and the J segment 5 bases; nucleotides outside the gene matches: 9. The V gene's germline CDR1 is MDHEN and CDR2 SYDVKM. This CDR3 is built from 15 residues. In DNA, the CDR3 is TGTGCCAGCAGGCGACAGGGGGCTGGAAGTACTGAAGCTTTCTTT. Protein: CASRRQGAGSTEAFF.

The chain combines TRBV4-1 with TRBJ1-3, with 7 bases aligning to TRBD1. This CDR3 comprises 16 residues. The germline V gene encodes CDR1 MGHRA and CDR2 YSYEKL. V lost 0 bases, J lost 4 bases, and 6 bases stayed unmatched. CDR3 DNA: TGCGCCAGCAGCCAAGATATGGCAGGGGGGGGAAACACCATATATTTT. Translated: CASSQDMAGGGNTIYF.

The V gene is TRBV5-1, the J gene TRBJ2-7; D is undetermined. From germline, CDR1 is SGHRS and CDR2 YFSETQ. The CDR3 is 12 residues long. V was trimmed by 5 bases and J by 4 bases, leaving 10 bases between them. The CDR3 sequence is CASRQTPYEQYF. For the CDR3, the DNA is TGCGCCAGCAGACAGACACCATACGAGCAGTACTTC.

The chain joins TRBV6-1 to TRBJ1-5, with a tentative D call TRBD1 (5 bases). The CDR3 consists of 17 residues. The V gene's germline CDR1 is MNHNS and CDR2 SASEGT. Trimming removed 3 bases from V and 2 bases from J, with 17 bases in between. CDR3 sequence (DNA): TGTGCCAGCAGTGAGGTCCTAGGGGCGGGCGGCAATCAGCCCCAGCATTTT. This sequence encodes CASSEVLGAGGNQPQHF.

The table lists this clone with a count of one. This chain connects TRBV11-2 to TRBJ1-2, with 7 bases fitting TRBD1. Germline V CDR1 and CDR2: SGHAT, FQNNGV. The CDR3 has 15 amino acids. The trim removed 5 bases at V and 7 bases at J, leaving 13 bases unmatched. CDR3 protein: CASSPGTVVSGGYTF. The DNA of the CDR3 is TGTGCCAGCAGCCCCGGGACAGTTGTTTCCGGTGGCTACACCTTC. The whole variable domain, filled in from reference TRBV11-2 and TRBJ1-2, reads EAGVAQSPRYKIIEKRQSVAFWCNPISGHATLYWYQQILGQGPKLLIQFQNNGVVDDSQLPKDRFSAERLKGVDSTLKIQPAKLEDSAVYLCASSPGTVVSGGYTFGSGTRLTVV.

CDR3 amino acids: CASTPGTYNSPLHF. CDR3 nucleotides: TGTGCCAGTACTCCGGGGACCTATAATTCACCCCTCCACTTT. The J gene is TRBJ1-6, the V gene TRBV19, with D unresolved. Germline V gene sequence: CDR1 LNHDA, CDR2 SQIVND (reference sequence). V lost 7 bases and J lost 2, with 9 bases in between. The CDR3 extends over 14 amino acids.